This T cell receptor beta chain was sequenced in a study of cytomegalovirus exposure and HLA in healthy donors (dated by TCRdb to the late 2010s). As for the study more broadly: In an earlier analysis of under 750 of the donors, 250 to 300 Gb of sequence data and approximately 100 million unique TCR beta sequences from 150 million to 200 million T cells were reported. About 300 gigabases of sequencing data and around 90 million unique TCR sequences made up an early release that covered some 640 HLA-typed donors. The genetic ancestry cluster associated with self-reported Caucasian donors included 81% of the approximately 430 genotyped donors. The study was designed to test whether signatures of past pathogen exposure could be identified by cataloging public T cell receptors. The T cell repertoires of some 700 subjects were profiled by immunosequencing and related to cytomegalovirus serostatus. Along with the roughly 610-subject first cohort, a separate validation cohort of over 90 different subjects was used. High-throughput TCR immunosequencing, statistical association of individual TCRs with disease status, and machine learning were combined to predict cytomegalovirus infection status. A later analysis re-examined previously published TCR beta repertoires from roughly 650 donors and added high-resolution HLA genotyping to investigate patterns of TCR occurrence. Rather than using new phenotypic data, the later analysis identified candidate immune exposures from TCR beta sequences and from how often those sequences occurred across donors. In an earlier analysis of 587 of the donors, high-throughput TCR beta sequencing was used to judge whether each TCR beta V gene segment behaved as functional or pseudogenic. Donor age, sex, ethnicity and CMV serostatus were compiled alongside the repertoire data. A later genetic analysis used genome-wide SNP genotypes for about three fifths of the 666 donors, treating that subset as a discovery cohort. Every discovery cohort repertoire had been produced on one sequencing platform. Class I and class II HLA loci were covered by the typing at four-digit resolution. Typing coverage varied by locus: about 620-630 donors for A, B, C, DRB1 and DQB1; 522 for DQA1; approximately 570 for DPA1; fewer than 480 for DPB1. Five DR-DQ haplotypes were treated as single units for association and clustering because of strong linkage in the cohort. Among almost 400 genotyped donors of the cohort, an average of about 240,000 unique TCR beta nucleotide sequences were sequenced per donor, approximately 20% of them non-productive. The investigation overall reported the following: A further reported finding was that TCR beta sequences accurately predicted the HLA-A and HLA-B alleles for most subjects in the first cohort. The classifier was reported to diagnose cytomegalovirus status with high specificity and sensitivity in both the original cohort and the validation cohort. HLA typing was unavailable for some donors at each locus, so association tests used only the typed subset. Immune exposure information for the cohort was limited to CMV serostatus. In an earlier analysis of more than 500 of the donors, most TCR beta V segments appeared in productive rearrangements about 90% or about 30% of the time, broadly matching IMGT annotations. In a later analysis, TCR association rates were found to vary across HLA loci, with the most associated TCRs seen for DRB1 alleles and the fewest for HLA-C alleles. Assigning TCR associations to individual alleles was difficult when HLA alleles, especially DR and DQ, strongly co-occurred. Specific HLA alleles were associated with about 17,000 TCR beta sequences at a false discovery rate of 0.05 in a later analysis. The study gave a list of more than 150 TCR beta chains associated with cytomegalovirus. In this cohort, only TCR beta chains were sequenced, and detectable features were limited by the absence of alpha or paired-chain data. A group of highly shared sequence variants was considered likely to be a technical artifact of the sequencing pipeline. Presence/absence analyses assumed roughly uniform sequencing depth across donors, an assumption that may not hold. Because counts were too low, about 15 rarely observed V segments, including chromosome 9 orphons, were left out of the earlier analysis of approximately 500 of the donors. In a later genetic analysis, fewer N-insertions in productive TCRs were reported among donors in an Asian-associated ancestry cluster than the roughly 700-donor mean. Linkage disequilibrium might explain the correlated functional status among segregating V segments, but an unknown experimental factor could not be excluded. In a later analysis, several top co-occurrence clusters were reported to appear linked to parvovirus B19, influenza, CMV and Epstein-Barr virus. In a later analysis, most CMV-associated TCR beta chains were found to appear HLA-restricted, with HLA associations seemingly driven largely by CMV exposure. The 87-base-pair reads could not distinguish some IMGT-functional V segments, including TRBV6-2 and TRBV6-3, so those segments were excluded. In a later genetic analysis, a missense DCLRE1C variant was associated with V-gene and J-gene trimming of TCR beta chains, and the association was replicated in an independent cohort. It was suggested by the authors that the approach could potentially be generalized to other disease states and immunological phenotypes. A few of the identified cytomegalovirus-associated TCR beta chains were confirmed in vitro to be specific for cytomegalovirus antigens. While some public TCRs were present in many individuals, most TCR sequences turned up only very rarely across donors. In a later analysis, HLA-associated TCR beta chains showed more clonal expansion and lower generation probabilities than non-associated chains that were equally common.

The germline V gene supplies CDR1 SGHTA and CDR2 FQGNSA. Inclusive of the bounding cysteine and phenylalanine, the CDR3 is 15 residues long. Only the CDR3 portion is preserved as DNA: 45 bases, with reading frame beginning at the first base. The junction shows trimming of 4 bases on V and 4 bases on J, and the gene matches do not reach 9 bases of it. The library was made by the immunoSEQ multiplex PCR assay. For the multiplex PCR, a mixture combining 60 forward primers for TCR Vbeta segments and 13 reverse primers for TCR Jbeta segments was used. Amplification of the CDR3 region of rearranged TCR beta genes was performed with a multiplex PCR assay on genomic DNA. The amplified TCR beta libraries were sequenced on the Illumina HiSeq System as 87-base-pair reads. From the authors' description of their analysis: A later analysis tallied around 80 million unique TCR beta chains across the 700 or so repertoires, and 10 million to 11 million of those chains were shared by two or more donors. A nearest-neighbor algorithm error-corrected the raw reads and collapsed the reads into unique sequences, merging closely related sequences to remove PCR and sequencing errors. To assign V, D and J gene segments, CDR3 sequences were aligned to IMGT reference sequences. For a sequence to be retained, a match of at least six nucleotides was required to both a V gene segment and a J gene segment. A rearrangement counted as productive if the CDR3 had no stop codons and remained in frame with V and J, and every other rearrangement counted as non-productive. CDR3 was defined according to IMGT convention as the region running from the second conserved V-encoded cysteine to the conserved J-encoded phenylalanine. The earlier analysis of a few hundred of the donors excluded any sequence lacking an unambiguous match to a single V gene segment. An earlier analysis of 587 of the donors called V segments functional above 56.7% productive rearrangements and segregating when the between-donor standard deviation exceeded 5%. A statistical classification framework was developed to diagnose cytomegalovirus status using the catalog of TCR beta chain sequences. In a later analysis, V and J genes were assigned by comparing TCR nucleotide sequences against IMGT/GENE-DB human TR gene sequences. A later analysis assigned CDR3 sequences and most-parsimonious VDJ recombination scenarios with the TCRdist pipeline. In a later analysis, each TCR beta chain was defined by its CDR3 amino acid sequence together with its V-gene family, and reads without a unique V-gene family were excluded. As a way to deal with suspected cross-contamination and a sequencing artifact, a later analysis dropped hundreds of nucleotide sequences that were highly shared and had low generation probability. A later analysis calculated a clonal expansion index for each public chain from normalized within-repertoire ranks of inferred template counts. A later analysis computed generation probabilities with a VDJ recombination model fitted to out-of-frame rearrangements, and checked the results against IGoR. A later analysis scored TCR-TCR, TCR-HLA and TCR-CMV co-occurrence with hypergeometric tests, applying a repertoire-size bias correction to TCR pairs. In a later analysis, false discovery rates were estimated by permuting HLA or CMV assignments 20 times. A later analysis grouped co-occurring TCRs with DBSCAN, adding TCRdist sequence similarity when clustering within HLA-allele-positive subsets. Repertoires with fewer than 30,000 or more than 120,000 public chains, plus five repertoires with anomalous nucleotide sharing, were excluded from co-occurrence clustering. The immuneACCESS repertoire file appears here via TCRdb, limited to in-frame rearrangements. These files lack a portion of the clones; in checked studies, under half of the deficit traces to unresolved V genes, and the cause of the others is not known. The V and J calls and the clone size are those of that table, but D and trimming were determined from the DNA. A total of some 220,000 clones appear in this sample, 75% to 85% of them only once. Clones ranked in the top ten supply 2.7% of the sample.

Points on this clone: Its cognate antigen has yet to be identified. Base quality data are lacking; no much larger clone is found one base away.

The cohort consisted of 600 to 750 healthy bone marrow donors. At the time of sampling, all cohort members were nominally healthy, though unrecorded immune exposures were likely present. The donor tested CMV seropositive, placing the donor among the roughly 270 seropositive members of the cohort. Every donor gave a peripheral blood sample, and the peripheral blood mononuclear cells from that sample were used for TCR beta sequencing. The Qiagen DNeasy Blood Extraction Kit was used to extract genomic DNA from the blood cell samples. This receptor was obtained from a woman aged 60-75 years in good health and CMV-seropositive. The sample taken for sequencing was PBMCs. The V and J genes are TRBV7-2 and TRBJ1-2; 7 of the junction bases match TRBD1. The CDR3 has the sequence CASSSLQGFVYGYTF. The nucleotides are TGTGCCAGCAGCTCCCTACAGGGGTTCGTCTATGGCTACACCTTC.